The 20 T cell receptor beta chains reported below all come from one sample, sequenced in a study of cytomegalovirus exposure and HLA in healthy donors. PCR used 60 Vbeta primers and 13 Jbeta primers. The method was immunoSEQ multiplex PCR; TCRdb's version includes in-frame clones alone and lacks a portion of them. The repertoire holds around 120,000 clones, with 9% to 10% as singletons. The sample was PBMCs. The receptors stem from a man under 40 in good health and CMV-seronegative.

The sample holds a few counts of this clone. The V and J genes are TRBV27 and TRBJ2-1; 8 bases match TRBD1. Germline V gene sequence: CDR1 MNHEY, CDR2 SMNVEV (reference sequence). This CDR3 has 14 residues. The ends lost 3 bases at V and 9 bases at J; junction bases unmatched: 7. Here the CDR3 DNA reads TGTGCCAGCAGTTTCCGGACAGGGTATGGTGAGCAGTTCTTC. Its translation is CASSFRTGYGEQFF.

This clone has just a few counts. V gene TRBV2 combines with J gene TRBJ1-1; D is perhaps TRBD1 (5 bases). V lost 7 bases and J lost 1, with 10 bases in between. The V gene's germline CDR1 is SNHLY and CDR2 FYNNEI. CDR3 length: 13 residues. CDR3 protein: CASTSRGNTEAFF. For the CDR3, the DNA is TGTGCCAGCACCTCAAGGGGGAACACTGAAGCTTTCTTT.

The genes are TRBV5-1 and TRBJ1-5, with D possibly TRBD1 on 5 matching bases. Germline V gene data show CDR1 as SGHRS and CDR2 as YFSETQ. Trimming pared 6 bases from V and 10 bases from J, leaving 20 bases between. The CDR3 spans 14 residues. DNA for the CDR3: TGCGCCAGCATCGATACAGGTACGAGGTGTCCCCAGCATTTT. Protein product: CASIDTGTRCPQHF. The variable domain in full, completed from reference TRBV5-1 and TRBJ1-5, reads KAGVTQTPRYLIKTRGQQVTLSCSPISGHRSVSWYQQTPGQGLQFLFEYFSETQRNKGNFPGRFSGRQFSNSRSEMNVSTLELGDSALYLCASIDTGTRCPQHFGDGTRLSIL.

With regard to this clone: One end of the junction varies from germline; a read error may be responsible. The chain uses TRBV27 and TRBJ2-7; D is possibly TRBD1 (6 bases). Germline lookup yields CDR1 MNHEY and CDR2 SMNVEV (reference sequence). This CDR3 spans 15 amino acids. CDR3 DNA sequence: TGTGCCAGCGGTTTATCACCGACAGGCTCCTACGAGCAGTACTTC. Translating it yields CASGLSPTGSYEQYF.

This chain uses TRBV9 with TRBJ1-4; maybe TRBD1 (5 bases). The germline gives CDR1 SGDLS, CDR2 YYNGEE. This CDR3 region has 15 residues. Trimming removed 4 bases at V and 1 base at J, with 11 bases between. The CDR3 bases are TGTGCCAGCAGCCCGCGCCAGGGAACTAATGAAAAACTGTTTTTT. This gives the protein CASSPRQGTNEKLFF. Full variable domain (rest looked up from reference TRBV9 and TRBJ1-4): DSGVTQTPKHLITATGQRVTLRCSPRSGDLSVYWYQQSLDQGLQFLIQYYNGEERAKGNILERFSAQQFPDLHSELNLSSLELGDSALYFCASSPRQGTNEKLFFGSGTQLSVL.

This clone was seen a few times. The chain uses TRBV7-9 and TRBJ1-1; D remains unclear. CDR3 length: 13 amino acids. Trimming left V 0 bases short and J 6 bases short, with 8 bases between. Per germline, CDR1 SEHNR and CDR2 FQNEAQ (reference sequence). CDR3 nucleotide sequence: TGTGCCAGCAGCTTAGCTTGGGGAGCTGAAGCTTTCTTT. It encodes CASSLAWGAEAFF.

This chain connects TRBV19 to TRBJ1-1; D is perhaps TRBD1 (6 bases). Trimming shortened V by 3 bases and J by 10 bases, and 21 bases separated the two germline ends. This CDR3 is 15 amino acids long. Germline assignment: CDR1 LNHDA and CDR2 SQIVND (reference sequence). CDR3: CASSIPGRGGPRAFF. Written as DNA, the CDR3 is TGTGCCAGTAGTATCCCAGGCAGGGGCGGACCTCGAGCTTTCTTT.

V and J are TRBV4-3 and TRBJ2-7; 11 positions match TRBD2. V lost 3 bases, J lost 3 bases, and 1 base stayed unmatched. This CDR3 is 14 amino acids long. Germline CDR1 LGHNA, CDR2 YSLEER. CDR3 in amino acids: CASSQGLADYEQYF. The CDR3 DNA reads as TGCGCCAGCAGCCAGGGACTAGCGGACTACGAGCAGTACTTC.

This chain connects TRBV7-9 to TRBJ2-1; D possibly corresponds to TRBD2 (6 bases). V gave up 0 bases and J gave up 12 bases, with 18 bases separating them. The CDR3 sequence is 15 residues long. The germline V gene has CDR1 SEHNR and CDR2 FQNEAQ (reference sequence). The CDR3: CASSLAETSRDGQFF. CDR3 DNA: TGTGCCAGCAGCTTAGCAGAAACTAGCCGTGATGGGCAGTTCTTC.

This clone came up a few times. V is TRBV9 and J is TRBJ2-1; 8 nucleotides line up with TRBD2. This CDR3 has 14 residues. V trimming: 4 bases; J trimming: 7 bases; junction bases outside the gene matches: 7. CDR1 is SGDLS, CDR2 YYNGEE, per germline. The CDR3 region is CASSIGLAPNEQFF. DNA for the CDR3: TGTGCCAGCAGCATCGGACTAGCACCGAATGAGCAGTTCTTC. The full variable domain, its missing parts supplied by reference TRBV9 and TRBJ2-1, is DSGVTQTPKHLITATGQRVTLRCSPRSGDLSVYWYQQSLDQGLQFLIQYYNGEERAKGNILERFSAQQFPDLHSELNLSSLELGDSALYFCASSIGLAPNEQFFGPGTRLTVL.

In its sample, this clone was seen a few times. The chain couples TRBV6-4 to TRBJ2-1; the D is unclear. The V end was cut by 4 bases, the J end by 8 bases, with 12 bases between. Germline CDR1 and CDR2: MRHNA and SNTAGT. The CDR3 length is 13 residues. The CDR3 nucleotides are TGTGCCAGCAGTGTCACCGCTGAGGATGAGCAGTTCTTC. This gives the protein CASSVTAEDEQFF.

The gene calls are TRBV19 and TRBJ1-5; D ambiguous. Trimming stripped 2 bases from V and 4 bases from J, with 6 bases between. The germline gives CDR1 LNHDA, CDR2 SQIVND (reference sequence). The CDR3 contains 13 residues. The CDR3 protein is CASSIYQNQPQHF. The CDR3 bases are TGTGCCAGTAGTATATATCAGAATCAGCCCCAGCATTTT.

V is TRBV5-1 and J is TRBJ2-1, with TRBD2 matching over 11 bases. V lost 0 bases, J lost 8 bases, and 4 bases stayed unmatched. Germline CDR1 is SGHRS and CDR2 is YFSETQ. The CDR3 has 15 amino acids. This CDR3 is CASSLVGSGRDEQFF. As DNA, the CDR3 is TGCGCCAGCAGCTTGGTTGGTAGCGGGAGGGATGAGCAGTTCTTC.

This clone has just a few counts. The chain couples TRBV4-3 to TRBJ1-5, with D perhaps TRBD1 (5 bases). Germline V gene lookup returns CDR1 LGHNA and CDR2 YSLEER. The length of the CDR3 is 15 residues. The ends were cut back, 4 bases at V and 6 bases at J, with 16 bases in the middle. The CDR3 region is CASSRLYSGGQPQHF. The CDR3 DNA reads as TGCGCCAGCAGCCGCCTTTATAGCGGGGGTCAGCCCCAGCATTTT.

The chain has TRBV14 and TRBJ2-7, with D perhaps matching TRBD1 (5 bases). This CDR3 comprises 13 residues. V was trimmed by 0 bases and J by 4 bases, leaving 7 bases between them. Germline lookup yields CDR1 SGHDN and CDR2 FVKESK. CDR3 protein: CASSQDRGYEQYF. The DNA for the CDR3 is TGTGCCAGCAGCCAAGATAGGGGTTACGAGCAGTACTTC.

This chain uses TRBV19 with TRBJ1-4, with 9 bases fitting TRBD1. Germline trimming cut 5 bases from V and 7 bases from J; bases unmatched to any gene: 5. The CDR3 has 14 amino acids. Germline V gives CDR1 LNHDA, CDR2 SQIVND (reference sequence). The CDR3 loop reads CASSLDRGGEKLFF. The CDR3 DNA is TGTGCCAGTAGTTTGGACAGGGGCGGTGAAAAACTGTTTTTT.

This clone was recorded a few times. The chain links TRBV2 to TRBJ2-3, with a weak D call TRBD2 (6 bases). The CDR3 has 13 residues. V lost 6 bases, J lost 1 base, and 8 bases lay in between. Germline V gene data show CDR1 as SNHLY and CDR2 as FYNNEI. CDR3 amino acids: CASSTGGTDTQYF. The DNA of the CDR3 is TGTGCCAGCAGCACGGGGGGCACAGATACGCAGTATTTT.

This clone was seen more than once but under ten times. V and J are TRBV15 and TRBJ2-1; 9 positions agree with TRBD2. The CDR3 is 15 amino acids. The junction had 0 bases not matched to a gene; V was cut back by 1 base and J by 2 bases. Germline V gene lookup returns CDR1 LNHNV and CDR2 YYDKDF (reference sequence). DNA of the CDR3: TGTGCCACCAGCAGAGCTAGCGGGGCCTACAATGAGCAGTTCTTC. Its translation: CATSRASGAYNEQFF.

The chain carries TRBV30 and TRBJ2-7; the D gene is possibly TRBD1 (6 bases). The CDR3 extends over 12 amino acids. V was trimmed by 5 bases and J by 6 bases, leaving 14 bases between them. The germline CDR1 and CDR2 sequences are GTSNPN and SVGIG (reference sequence). The DNA of the CDR3 is TGTGCCTGGCGTAAAGGGGGTGGCGAGCAGTACTTC. This gives the protein CAWRKGGGEQYF.

This clone was counted only a few times. V is TRBV7-2 and J is TRBJ2-1; perhaps TRBD2 as D (5 bases). Germline V gene sequence: CDR1 SGHTA, CDR2 FQGNSA. This CDR3 contains 12 residues. V lost 2 bases, J lost 9 bases, and 8 bases lay in between. Here the CDR3 reads CASSLRSGEQFF. DNA for the CDR3: TGTGCCAGCAGCTTAAGGAGCGGTGAGCAGTTCTTC.